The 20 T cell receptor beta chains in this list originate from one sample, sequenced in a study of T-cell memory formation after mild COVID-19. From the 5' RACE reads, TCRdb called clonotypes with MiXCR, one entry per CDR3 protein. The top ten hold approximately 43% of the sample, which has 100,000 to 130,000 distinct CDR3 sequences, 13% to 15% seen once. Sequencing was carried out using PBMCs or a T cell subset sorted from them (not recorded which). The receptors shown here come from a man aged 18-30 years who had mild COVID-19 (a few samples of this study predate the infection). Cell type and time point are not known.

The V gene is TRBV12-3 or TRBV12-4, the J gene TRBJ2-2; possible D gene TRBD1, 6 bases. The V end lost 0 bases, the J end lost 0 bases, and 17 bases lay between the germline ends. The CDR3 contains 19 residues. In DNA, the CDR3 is TGTGCCAGCAGTTTAGCGCTCGTCCCAACAGGGCCGAACACCGGGGAGCTGTTTTTT. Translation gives CASSLALVPTGPNTGELFF.

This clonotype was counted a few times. The CDR3 region is CATSPGGVVADTQYF. The CDR3, as DNA: TGTGCCACCAGCCCGGGAGGGGTAGTCGCAGATACGCAGTATTTT. The chain employs TRBV15 and TRBJ2-3, with 8 bases that match TRBD2. The J segment lost 4 bases and the V segment lost 5 bases, leaving 8 bases of the junction unmatched. The germline V gene has CDR1 LNHNV and CDR2 YYDKDF (reference sequence). The CDR3 is 15 amino acids.

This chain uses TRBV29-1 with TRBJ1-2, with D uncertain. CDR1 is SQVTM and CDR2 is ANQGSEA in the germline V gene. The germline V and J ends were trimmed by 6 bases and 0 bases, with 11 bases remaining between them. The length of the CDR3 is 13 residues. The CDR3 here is CSVLDKSNYGYTF. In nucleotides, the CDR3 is TGCAGCGTACTCGACAAATCTAACTATGGCTACACCTTC.

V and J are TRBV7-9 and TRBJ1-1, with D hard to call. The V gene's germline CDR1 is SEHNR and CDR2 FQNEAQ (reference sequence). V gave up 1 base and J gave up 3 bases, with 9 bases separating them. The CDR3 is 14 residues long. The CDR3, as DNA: TGTGCCAGCAGCTTAGAGGGTTTGGACACTGAAGCTTTCTTT. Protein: CASSLEGLDTEAFF.

CDR3 residues: CASSYSTASMNTEAFF. In DNA form, the CDR3 reads TGTGCCAGCAGTTATTCAACCGCCTCCATGAACACTGAAGCTTTCTTT. The rearrangement links TRBV6-5 to TRBJ1-1; D not resolved. Germline CDR1 and CDR2: MNHEY and SVGAGI. The CDR3 has 16 residues. Trimming left V 3 bases short and J 0 bases short, with 14 bases between.

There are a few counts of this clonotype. CDR3 residues: CSAIAGTSGVYNEQFF. The CDR3 nucleotides are TGCAGTGCTATCGCCGGGACTAGCGGGGTGTACAATGAGCAGTTCTTC. The V gene is TRBV20-1, the J gene TRBJ2-1, with TRBD2 matching over 13 bases. Germline V CDR1 and CDR2: DFQATT, SNEGSKA (reference sequence). The CDR3 is 16 amino acids. The V and J ends lost 4 bases and 4 bases, in that order; junction bases with no gene match: 7.

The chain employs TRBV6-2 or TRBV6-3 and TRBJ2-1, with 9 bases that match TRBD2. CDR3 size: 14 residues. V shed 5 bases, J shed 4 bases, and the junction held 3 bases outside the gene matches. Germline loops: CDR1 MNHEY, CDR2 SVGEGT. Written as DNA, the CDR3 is TGTGCCAGCAGTAGACTAGCGGTTTACAATGAGCAGTTCTTC. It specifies CASSRLAVYNEQFF.

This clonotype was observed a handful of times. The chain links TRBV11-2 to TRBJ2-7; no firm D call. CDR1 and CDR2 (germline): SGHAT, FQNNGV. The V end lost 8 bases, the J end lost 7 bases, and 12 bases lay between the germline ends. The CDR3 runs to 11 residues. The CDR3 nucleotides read TGTGCCAGCCTCCATGTCGGAGAGCAGTACGTC. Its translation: CASLHVGEQYV.

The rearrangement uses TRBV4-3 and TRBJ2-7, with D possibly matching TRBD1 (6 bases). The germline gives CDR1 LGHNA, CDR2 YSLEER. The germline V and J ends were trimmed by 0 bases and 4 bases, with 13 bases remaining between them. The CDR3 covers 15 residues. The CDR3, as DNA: TGCGCCAGCAGCCAAGATACAGGGCGTTCATACGAGCAGTACTTC. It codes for CASSQDTGRSYEQYF.

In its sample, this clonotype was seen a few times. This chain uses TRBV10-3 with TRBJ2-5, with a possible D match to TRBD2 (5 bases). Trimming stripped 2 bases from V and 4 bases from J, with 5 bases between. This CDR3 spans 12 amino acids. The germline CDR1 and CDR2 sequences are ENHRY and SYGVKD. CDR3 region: CAISEGGETQYF. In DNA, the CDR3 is TGTGCCATCAGTGAGGGAGGAGAGACCCAGTACTTC.

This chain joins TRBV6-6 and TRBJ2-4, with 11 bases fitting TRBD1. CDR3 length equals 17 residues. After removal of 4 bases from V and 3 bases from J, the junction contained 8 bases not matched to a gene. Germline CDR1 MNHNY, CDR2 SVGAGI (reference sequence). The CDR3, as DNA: TGTGCCAGCAGTTCGGGACAGGGGGAAATGGGCAAAAACATTCAGTACTTC. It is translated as CASSSGQGEMGKNIQYF.

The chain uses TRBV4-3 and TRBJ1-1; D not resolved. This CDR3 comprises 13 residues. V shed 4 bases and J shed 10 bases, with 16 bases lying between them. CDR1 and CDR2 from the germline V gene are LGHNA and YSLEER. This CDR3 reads CASSLDTGRGAFF. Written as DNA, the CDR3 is TGCGCCAGCAGCCTCGACACCGGCCGGGGAGCTTTCTTT.

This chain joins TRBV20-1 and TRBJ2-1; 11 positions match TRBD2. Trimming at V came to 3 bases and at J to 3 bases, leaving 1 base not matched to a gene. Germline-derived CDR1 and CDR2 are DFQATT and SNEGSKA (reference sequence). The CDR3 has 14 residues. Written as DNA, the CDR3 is TGCAGTGCTAGCGGACTAGCGGGCTACAATGAGCAGTTCTTC. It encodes CSASGLAGYNEQFF.

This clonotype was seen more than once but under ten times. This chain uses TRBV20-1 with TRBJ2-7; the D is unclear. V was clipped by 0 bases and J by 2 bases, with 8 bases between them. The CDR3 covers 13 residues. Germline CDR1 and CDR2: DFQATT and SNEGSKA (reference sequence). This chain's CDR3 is CSAREDGTYEQYV. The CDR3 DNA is TGCAGTGCTAGAGAGGACGGAACCTACGAGCAGTACGTC.

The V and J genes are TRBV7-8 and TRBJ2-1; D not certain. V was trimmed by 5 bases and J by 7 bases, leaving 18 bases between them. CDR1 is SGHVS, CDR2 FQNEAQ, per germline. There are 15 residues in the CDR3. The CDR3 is CASSPGSGLLNEQFF. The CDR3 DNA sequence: TGTGCCAGCAGCCCTGGTTCAGGCCTACTTAATGAGCAGTTCTTC.

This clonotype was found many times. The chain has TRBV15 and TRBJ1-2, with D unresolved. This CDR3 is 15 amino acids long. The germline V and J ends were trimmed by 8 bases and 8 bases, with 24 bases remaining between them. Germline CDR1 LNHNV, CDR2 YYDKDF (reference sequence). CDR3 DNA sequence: TGTGCCACCCGTCATCTCGACATCTCTCGGATGGGCTACACCTTC. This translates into CATRHLDISRMGYTF. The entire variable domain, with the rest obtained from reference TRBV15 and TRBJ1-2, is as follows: DAMVIQNPRYQVTQFGKPVTLSCSQTLNHNVMYWYQQKSSQAPKLLFHYYDKDFNNEADTPDNFQSRRPNTSFCFLDIRSPGLGDTAMYLCATRHLDISRMGYTFGSGTRLTVV.

CDR3 residues: CASSLLAANTEAFF. The CDR3, as DNA: TGTGCCAGCAGTTTATTGGCCGCTAACACTGAAGCTTTCTTT. This chain connects TRBV27 to TRBJ1-1; no clear D. The length of the CDR3 is 14 residues. CDR1 and CDR2 from the germline V gene are MNHEY and SMNVEV (reference sequence). V lost 1 base and J 2 bases, leaving 8 bases between the germline ends.

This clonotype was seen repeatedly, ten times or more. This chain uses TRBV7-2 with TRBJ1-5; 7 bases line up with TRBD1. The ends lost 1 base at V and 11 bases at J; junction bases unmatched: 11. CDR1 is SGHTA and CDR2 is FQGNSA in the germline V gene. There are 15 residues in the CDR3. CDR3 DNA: TGTGCCAGCAGCTTAGAAGGGGGACAGCTCTTCGCCCAGCATTTT. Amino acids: CASSLEGGQLFAQHF.

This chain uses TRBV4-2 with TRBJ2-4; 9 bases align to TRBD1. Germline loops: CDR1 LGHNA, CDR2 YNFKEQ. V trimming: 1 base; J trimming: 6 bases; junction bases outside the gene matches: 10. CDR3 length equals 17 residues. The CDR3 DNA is TGTGCCAGCAGCCAAGTTTCACAGGGGGCTCTTTTAAACATTCAGTACTTC. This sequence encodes CASSQVSQGALLNIQYF.

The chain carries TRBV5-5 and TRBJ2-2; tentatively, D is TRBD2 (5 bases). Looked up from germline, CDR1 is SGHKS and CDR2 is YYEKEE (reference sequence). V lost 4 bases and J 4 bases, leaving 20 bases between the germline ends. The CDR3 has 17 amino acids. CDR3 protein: CASSPPDRGLATGELFF. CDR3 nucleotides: TGTGCCAGCAGCCCGCCTGATCGAGGGTTGGCCACCGGGGAGCTGTTTTTT.